This T cell receptor beta chain was documented in a study of PD-1 blockade in classical Hodgkin lymphoma. Study-level points and caveats: A significant rise in TCR diversity by C4D1 was seen for CD4+ but not CD8+ cells.

Specified time point: cycle 4 day 1 (C4D1), after less than seven weeks of nivolumab. The patients all showed relapse after autologous stem cell transplantation, while their brentuximab vedotin exposure varied. Per germline, CDR1 SGHVS and CDR2 FQNEAQ. The CDR3 is 14 residues long. The V segment lost 5 bases and the J segment 5 bases; nucleotides outside the gene matches: 7. On this clone itself: Its specificity is unknown.

TCRdb keeps only in-frame clones here, not all; method: immunoSEQ multiplex PCR. Seen here are about 46,000 clones, around 76% observed once, and the top ten hold more than 10%. The sample consisted of peripheral blood mononuclear cells (PBMCs), taken before the fourth cycle of nivolumab. This clonotype was sampled from a human donor with classical Hodgkin lymphoma. The chain has TRBV7-8 and TRBJ1-1; 8 nucleotides agree with TRBD1. CDR3 residues: CASSPQGAGTEAFF. The CDR3 nucleotides are TGTGCCAGCAGCCCTCAGGGGGCCGGGACTGAAGCTTTCTTT.